Presented here are 10 T cell receptor beta chains from one specimen sequenced in a study of shared T cell receptors in the human thymus. TCRdb's table, derived via immunoSEQ multiplex PCR, lists solely in-frame clones and lacks some. The table has about 380,000 clones, 85% to 95% seen once; the top ten hold around 0.019%. Sequencing was carried out using thymocytes. These receptors originate from a human donor.

The chain uses TRBV27 and TRBJ2-7; D possibly uses TRBD1 or TRBD2 (6 bases each). The CDR3 totals 14 residues. Germline V CDR1 and CDR2: MNHEY, SMNVEV (reference sequence). The V end lost 4 bases, the J end lost 2 bases, and 12 bases lay between the germline ends. The CDR3 reads CASSWRGVAYEQYF. The CDR3 DNA reads TGTGCCAGCAGTTGGAGGGGGGTAGCCTACGAGCAGTACTTC.

This sequence joins TRBV27 and TRBJ1-2; TRBD1 matches 7 bases. V dropped 6 bases and J dropped 5; count of bases not matched to a gene: 9. Germline assignment: CDR1 MNHEY and CDR2 SMNVEV (reference sequence). The CDR3 is made up of 14 amino acids. This CDR3 reads CASSLRDSLYGYTF. DNA for the CDR3: TGTGCCAGCAGCCTCCGGGACAGTTTGTATGGCTACACCTTC.

The rearrangement uses TRBV10-2 and TRBJ2-2; no clear D gene. V lost 6 bases, J lost 5 bases, and 16 bases lay in between. The CDR3 runs 15 residues. Germline values: CDR1 WSHSY, CDR2 SAAADI. The chain's CDR3 is CASSREQVTTGELFF. The DNA for the CDR3 is TGCGCCAGCAGCCGCGAACAAGTTACGACCGGGGAGCTGTTTTTT.

The J gene is TRBJ1-2, the V gene TRBV28; D might be TRBD1 (5 bases). From germline, CDR1 is MDHEN and CDR2 SYDVKM. The CDR3 consists of 14 residues. Trimming pared 5 bases from V and 3 bases from J, leaving 13 bases between. CDR3 nucleotide sequence: TGTGCCAGCAGTCTCACCCCGGGGGACTATGGCTACACCTTC. It translates to CASSLTPGDYGYTF.

The V and J genes are TRBV5-6 and TRBJ2-1, with D unresolved. V shed 5 bases and J shed 6 bases, with 15 bases lying between them. Germline CDR1 and CDR2: SGHDT and YYEEEE. The CDR3 sequence is 14 residues long. The CDR3 is CASSDKGYGNEQFF. CDR3 in DNA: TGTGCCAGCAGTGATAAGGGCTACGGCAATGAGCAGTTCTTC.

The chain combines TRBV7-9 with TRBJ1-1, with 11 nucleotides matching TRBD1. After removal of 3 bases from V and 4 bases from J, the junction contained 4 bases not matched to a gene. CDR3 length: 15 amino acids. Germline V lookup: CDR1 SEHNR, CDR2 FQNEAQ (reference sequence). The CDR3 region is CASSLSGTGGTEAFF. In DNA, the CDR3 is TGTGCCAGCAGCTTGTCCGGGACAGGGGGCACTGAAGCTTTCTTT.

This chain uses TRBV11-2 with TRBJ2-1, with TRBD2 matching 9 bases. From germline, CDR1 is SGHAT and CDR2 FQNNGV. V dropped 0 bases and J dropped 8; count of bases not matched to a gene: 8. This CDR3 is 16 amino acids long. The CDR3 loop reads CASSLDPREGRDEQFF. The CDR3 DNA is TGTGCCAGCAGCTTAGACCCGCGGGAGGGCCGTGATGAGCAGTTCTTC. Full variable domain (outside the CDR3, taken from reference TRBV11-2 and TRBJ2-1): EAGVAQSPRYKIIEKRQSVAFWCNPISGHATLYWYQQILGQGPKLLIQFQNNGVVDDSQLPKDRFSAERLKGVDSTLKIQPAKLEDSAVYLCASSLDPREGRDEQFFGPGTRLTVL.

This rearrangement joins TRBV7-2 to TRBJ2-3; D not resolved. V was trimmed by 5 bases and J by 6 bases, leaving 6 bases between them. The CDR3 sequence is 11 residues long. Germline V gene data show CDR1 as SGHTA and CDR2 as FQGNSA. As DNA, the CDR3 is TGTGCCAGCAGCGAGTGGGATACGCAGTATTTT. This sequence encodes CASSEWDTQYF.

V and J are TRBV19 and TRBJ1-5; TRBD1 agrees at 10 bases. Germline V gene data show CDR1 as LNHDA and CDR2 as SQIVND (reference sequence). This CDR3 has 21 residues. The ends lost 5 bases at V and 0 bases at J; junction bases unmatched: 19. The CDR3 loop reads CASSVGAVGDRGTYSNQPQHF. The CDR3 bases are TGTGCCAGTAGTGTGGGGGCGGTTGGGGACAGGGGAACTTATAGCAATCAGCCCCAGCATTTT.

This chain links TRBV18 with TRBJ1-3; D uncertain. CDR3 length equals 15 residues. Germline V gene data show CDR1 as KGHSH and CDR2 as LQKENI. V was trimmed by 8 bases and J by 0 bases, leaving 14 bases between them. The CDR3 region is CASVTGRYSGNTIYF. The CDR3, as DNA: TGTGCCAGCGTAACGGGCAGATACTCTGGAAACACCATATATTTT.